This T cell receptor beta chain was identified during a study of hypomethylating agent response in myelodysplastic syndrome. Background on the study: Patients received azacitidine (about 75% of the 11) or decitabine (3 of 11). Mean age was approximately 72 +/- 6.3 years; diploid cytogenetics predominated. Whole-study results and caveats: The cohort was small, with only ten to twelve patients analyzed. Shared GLIPH2 clusters possibly recognizing novel MDS antigens remain unconfirmed.

With regard to this clone: The antigen remains unidentified.

The junction had 8 bases not matched to a gene; V was cut back by 5 bases and J by 7 bases. The CDR3 has 14 residues. Germline-derived CDR1 and CDR2 are SGHVS and FNYEAQ. The method was immunoSEQ multiplex PCR; TCRdb's version includes in-frame clones alone and lacks a portion of them. Among around 6,600 clones, 82% were seen once, and the ten largest hold approximately 9.9%. The sequences come from bone marrow, collected before or after starting hypomethylating agent treatment for myelodysplastic syndrome (not recorded which). This rearrangement joins TRBV7-6 to TRBJ1-1; TRBD1 aligns across 9 bases. The receptor's source is a human donor with myelodysplastic syndrome. The chain's CDR3 is CASSPTGGRDEAFF. DNA for the CDR3: TGTGCCAGCAGCCCGACAGGGGGGCGAGATGAAGCTTTCTTT.